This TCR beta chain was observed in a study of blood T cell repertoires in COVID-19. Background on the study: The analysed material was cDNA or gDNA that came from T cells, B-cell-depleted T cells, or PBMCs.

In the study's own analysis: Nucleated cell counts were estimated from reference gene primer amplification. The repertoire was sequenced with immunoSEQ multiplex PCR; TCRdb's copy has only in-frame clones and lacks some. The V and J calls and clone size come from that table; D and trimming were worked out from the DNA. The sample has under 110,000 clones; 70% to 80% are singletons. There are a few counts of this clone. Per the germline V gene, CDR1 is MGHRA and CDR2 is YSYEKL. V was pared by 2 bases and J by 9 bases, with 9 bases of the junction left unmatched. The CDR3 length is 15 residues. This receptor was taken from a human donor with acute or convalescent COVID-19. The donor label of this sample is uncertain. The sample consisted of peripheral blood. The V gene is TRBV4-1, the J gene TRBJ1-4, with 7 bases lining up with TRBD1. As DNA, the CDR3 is TGCGCCAGCAGCCAACCGAGGGCAGGGGGTAAAAAACTGTTTTTT. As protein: CASSQPRAGGKKLFF.